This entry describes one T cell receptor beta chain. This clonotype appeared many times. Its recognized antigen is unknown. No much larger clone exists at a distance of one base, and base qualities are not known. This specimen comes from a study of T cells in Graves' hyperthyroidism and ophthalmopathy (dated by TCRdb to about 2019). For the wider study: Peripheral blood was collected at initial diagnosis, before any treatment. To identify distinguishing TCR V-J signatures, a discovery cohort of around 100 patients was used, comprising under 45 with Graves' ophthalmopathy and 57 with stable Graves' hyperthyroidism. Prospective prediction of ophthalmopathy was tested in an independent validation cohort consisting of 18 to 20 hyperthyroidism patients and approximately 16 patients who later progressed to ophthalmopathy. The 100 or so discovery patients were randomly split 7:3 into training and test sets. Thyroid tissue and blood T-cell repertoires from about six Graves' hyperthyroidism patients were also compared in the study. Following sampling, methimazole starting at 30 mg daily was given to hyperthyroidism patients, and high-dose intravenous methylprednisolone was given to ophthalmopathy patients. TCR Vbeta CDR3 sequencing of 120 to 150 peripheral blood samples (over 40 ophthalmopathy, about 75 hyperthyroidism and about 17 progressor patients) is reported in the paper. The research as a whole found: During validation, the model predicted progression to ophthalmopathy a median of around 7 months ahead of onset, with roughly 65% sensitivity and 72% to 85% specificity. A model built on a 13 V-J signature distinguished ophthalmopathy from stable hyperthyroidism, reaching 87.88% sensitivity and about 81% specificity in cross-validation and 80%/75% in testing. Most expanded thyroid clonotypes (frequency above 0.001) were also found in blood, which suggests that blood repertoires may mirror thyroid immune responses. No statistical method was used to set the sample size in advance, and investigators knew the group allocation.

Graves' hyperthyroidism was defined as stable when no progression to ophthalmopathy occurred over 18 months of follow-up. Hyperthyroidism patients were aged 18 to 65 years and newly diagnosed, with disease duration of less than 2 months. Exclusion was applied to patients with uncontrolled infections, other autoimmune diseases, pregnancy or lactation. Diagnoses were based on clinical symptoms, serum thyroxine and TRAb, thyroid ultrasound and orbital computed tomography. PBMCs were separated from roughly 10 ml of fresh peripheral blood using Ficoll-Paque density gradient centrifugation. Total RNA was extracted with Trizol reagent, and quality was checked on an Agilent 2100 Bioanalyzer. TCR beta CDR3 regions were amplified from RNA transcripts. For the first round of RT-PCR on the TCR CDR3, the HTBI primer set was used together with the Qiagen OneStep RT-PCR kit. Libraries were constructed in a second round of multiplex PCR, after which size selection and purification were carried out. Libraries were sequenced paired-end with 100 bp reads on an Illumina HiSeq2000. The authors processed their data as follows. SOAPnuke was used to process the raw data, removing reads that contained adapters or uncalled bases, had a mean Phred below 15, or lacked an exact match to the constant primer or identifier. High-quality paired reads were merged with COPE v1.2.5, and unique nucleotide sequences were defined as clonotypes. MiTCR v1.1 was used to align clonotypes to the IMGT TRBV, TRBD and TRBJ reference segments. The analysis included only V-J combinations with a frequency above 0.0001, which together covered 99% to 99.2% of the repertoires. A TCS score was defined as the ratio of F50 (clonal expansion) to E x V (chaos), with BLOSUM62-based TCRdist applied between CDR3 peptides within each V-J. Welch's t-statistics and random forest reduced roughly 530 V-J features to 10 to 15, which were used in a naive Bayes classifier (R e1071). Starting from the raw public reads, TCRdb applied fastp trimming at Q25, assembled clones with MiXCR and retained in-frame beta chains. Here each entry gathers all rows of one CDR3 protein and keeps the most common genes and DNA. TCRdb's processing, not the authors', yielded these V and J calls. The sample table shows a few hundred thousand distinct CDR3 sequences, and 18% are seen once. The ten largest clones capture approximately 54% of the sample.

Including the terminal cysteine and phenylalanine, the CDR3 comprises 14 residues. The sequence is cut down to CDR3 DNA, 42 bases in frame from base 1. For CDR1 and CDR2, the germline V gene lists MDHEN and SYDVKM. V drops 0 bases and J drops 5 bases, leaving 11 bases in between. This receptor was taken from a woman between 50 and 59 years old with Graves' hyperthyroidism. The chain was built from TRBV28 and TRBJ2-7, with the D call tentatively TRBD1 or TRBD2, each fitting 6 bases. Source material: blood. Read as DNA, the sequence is TGTGCCAGCAGTTTATGGGAGGGGGACAACGAGCAGTACTTC. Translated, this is CASSLWEGDNEQYF. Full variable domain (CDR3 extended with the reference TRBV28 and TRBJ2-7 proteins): DVKVTQSSRYLVKRTGEKVFLECVQDMDHENMFWYRQDPGLGLRLIYFSYDVKMKEKGDIPEGYSVSREKKERFSLILESASTNQTSMYLCASSLWEGDNEQYFGPGTRLTVT.